The TCR beta chain described here comes from a study of post-analysis software for immune sequencing data. Study-wide findings and caveats: There were five or six TRBV segments more frequent in patients than controls, and TRBV5-6, TRBV5-1 and TRBV20-1 were among them.

The germline gives CDR1 DFQATT, CDR2 SNEGSKA (reference sequence). The CDR3 spans 14 residues. V was clipped by 1 base and J by 6 bases; unmatched bases: 5. Researchers reported that TCR beta cDNA libraries carried unique molecular identifiers. Input amounts of roughly 0.85 to 11 million T cells were used. These gave about 500,000 cDNA molecules, so each molecule approximated one T cell. TCRdb re-called the PCR reads with MiXCR, one entry per CDR3 protein. Found here are roughly 870,000 distinct CDR3 sequences, about 57% of them singletons; the top ten hold 4.6%. This clonotype was detected only a few times. What it recognizes is unknown.

The sequence was collected from a girl aged 5 to 17 with multiple sclerosis. The chain carries TRBV20-1 and TRBJ2-3; 9 bases match TRBD1. The specimen sequenced was blood. In DNA form, the CDR3 reads TGCAGTGCTAGAGCCGGGACAGGGAGGGATACGCAGTATTTT. This codes for CSARAGTGRDTQYF.